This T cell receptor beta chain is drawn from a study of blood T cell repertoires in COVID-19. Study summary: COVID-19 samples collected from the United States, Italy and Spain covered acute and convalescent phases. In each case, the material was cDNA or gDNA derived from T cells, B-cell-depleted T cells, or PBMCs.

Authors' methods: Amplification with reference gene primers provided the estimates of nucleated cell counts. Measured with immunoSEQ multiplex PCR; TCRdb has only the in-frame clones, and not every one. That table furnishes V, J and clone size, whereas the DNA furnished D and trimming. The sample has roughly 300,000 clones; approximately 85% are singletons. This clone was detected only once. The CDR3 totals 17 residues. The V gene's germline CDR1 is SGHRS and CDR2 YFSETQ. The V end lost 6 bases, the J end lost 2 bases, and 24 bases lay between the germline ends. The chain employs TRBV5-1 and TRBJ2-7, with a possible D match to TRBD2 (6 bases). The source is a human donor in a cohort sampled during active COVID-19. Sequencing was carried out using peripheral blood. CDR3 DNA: TGCGCCAGCAAGAGGGCAATAGCGGTTGAGGACCCCTACGAGCAGTACTTC. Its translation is CASKRAIAVEDPYEQYF.